This T cell receptor (beta chain) was obtained from a study of T cell responses to AZD1222 COVID-19 vaccine. Findings and limits, study-wide: Baseline seropositives among AZD1222 recipients totaled only 5 to 7. Unmutated variant regions reportedly attract nearly half of all spike-specific TCRs. Two doses of AZD1222 preceded a rise in Spike-specific TCR breadth and depth. Mostly white British, mostly female donors; authors suggested clonal diversity may be underestimated.

CDR1 is LNHNV, CDR2 YYDKDF, per germline (reference sequence). The CDR3 consists of 15 residues. The ends were cut back, 3 bases at V and 2 bases at J, with 13 bases in the middle. Notes on this clone: Its cognate antigen is unknown.

TCRdb's table, derived via immunoSEQ multiplex PCR, lists solely in-frame clones and lacks some. The data contain around 140,000 clones, about 92% of them singletons. This sequence joins TRBV15 and TRBJ1-2; D may be TRBD1 (5 bases). This TCR derives from an adult in good health. Sequences were derived from peripheral blood, sampled on day 0 of MenACWY control vaccination. CDR3 sequence (DNA): TGTGCCACCAGCAGGGGGGGAATTCAGAACTATGGCTACACCTTC. It yields the protein CATSRGGIQNYGYTF.